Reported below is one T cell receptor (beta chain). Its antigen is still unknown. Reverse transcription of all isolated RNA meant that expressed TCRB transcripts were sequenced. Sequencing was performed with immunoSEQ multiplex PCR; in TCRdb, only in-frame clones are kept and a portion is missing. The repertoire holds 600,000 to 750,000 clones, with over 10% as singletons. This specimen comes from a study of beta chain features in type 1 diabetes. Regarding the study as a whole: TCRB CDR3s were moderately but significantly shorter in Type 1 diabetes patients in all four CD4+ subsets.

The CDR3 is 13 residues long. Between the trimmed V and J ends, which lost 0 bases and 4 bases, there was a span of 6 bases. Germline V gives CDR1 KGHSH, CDR2 LQKENI. This sequence originates from a young man with type 1 diabetes. This rearrangement joins TRBV18 to TRBJ1-2; TRBD1 is a possible D gene (5 bases). Sequenced material: naive CD4+ T cells from blood. CDR3 sequence (DNA): TGTGCCAGCTCACCACCCGGGACCTATGGCTACACCTTC. Protein sequence: CASSPPGTYGYTF.